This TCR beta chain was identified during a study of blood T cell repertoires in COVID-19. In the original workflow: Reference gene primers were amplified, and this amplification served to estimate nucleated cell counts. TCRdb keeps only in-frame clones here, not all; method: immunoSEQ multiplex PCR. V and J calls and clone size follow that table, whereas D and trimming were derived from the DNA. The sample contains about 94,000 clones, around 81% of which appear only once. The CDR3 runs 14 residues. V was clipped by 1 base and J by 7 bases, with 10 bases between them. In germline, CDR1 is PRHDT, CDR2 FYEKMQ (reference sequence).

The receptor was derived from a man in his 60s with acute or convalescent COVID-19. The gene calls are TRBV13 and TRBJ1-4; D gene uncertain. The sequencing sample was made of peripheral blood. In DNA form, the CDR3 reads TGTGCCAGCAGCTTAGCACTGCTCGGTGAAAAACTGTTTTTT. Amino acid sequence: CASSLALLGEKLFF.